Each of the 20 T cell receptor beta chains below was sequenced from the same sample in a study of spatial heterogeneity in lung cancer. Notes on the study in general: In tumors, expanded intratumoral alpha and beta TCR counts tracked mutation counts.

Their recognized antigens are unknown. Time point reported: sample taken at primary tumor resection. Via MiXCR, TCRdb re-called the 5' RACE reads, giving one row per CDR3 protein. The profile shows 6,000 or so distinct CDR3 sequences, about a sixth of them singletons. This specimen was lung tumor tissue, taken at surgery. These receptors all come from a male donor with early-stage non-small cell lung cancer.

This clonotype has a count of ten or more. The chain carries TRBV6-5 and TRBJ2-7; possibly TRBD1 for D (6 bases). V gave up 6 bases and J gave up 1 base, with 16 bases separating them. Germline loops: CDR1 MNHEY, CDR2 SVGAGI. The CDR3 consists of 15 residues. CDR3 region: CASSPRTGLSYEQYF. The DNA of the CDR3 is TGTGCCAGCAGCCCAAGAACAGGGTTATCCTACGAGCAGTACTTC.

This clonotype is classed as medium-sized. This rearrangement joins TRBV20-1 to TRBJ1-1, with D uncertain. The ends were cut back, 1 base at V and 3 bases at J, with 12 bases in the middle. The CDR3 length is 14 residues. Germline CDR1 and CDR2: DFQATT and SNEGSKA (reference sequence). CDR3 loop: CSARAVGRDTEAFF. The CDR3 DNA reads TGCAGTGCTAGAGCAGTAGGTCGGGACACTGAAGCTTTCTTT.

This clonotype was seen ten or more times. CDR3 region: CASSPTGSSYNEQFF. CDR3 bases: TGTGCCAGCAGCCCCACCGGTAGCTCCTACAATGAGCAGTTCTTC. The chain is built from TRBV5-6 and TRBJ2-1; D unclear. V was cut by 4 bases and J by 0 bases, with 11 bases left in between. The germline gives CDR1 SGHDT, CDR2 YYEEEE. This CDR3 contains 15 residues. Using reference TRBV5-6 and TRBJ2-1 for the parts outside the CDR3, the full variable domain is DAGVTQSPTHLIKTRGQQVTLRCSPKSGHDTVSWYQQALGQGPQFIFQYYEEEERQRGNFPDRFSGHQFPNYSSELNVNALLLGDSALYLCASSPTGSSYNEQFFGPGTRLTVL.

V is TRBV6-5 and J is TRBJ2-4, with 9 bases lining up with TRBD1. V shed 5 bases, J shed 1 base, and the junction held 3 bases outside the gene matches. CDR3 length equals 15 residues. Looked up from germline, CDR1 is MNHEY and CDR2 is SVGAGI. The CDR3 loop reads CASSAQGAAKNIQYF. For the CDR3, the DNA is TGTGCCAGCAGTGCACAGGGGGCTGCCAAAAACATTCAGTACTTC.

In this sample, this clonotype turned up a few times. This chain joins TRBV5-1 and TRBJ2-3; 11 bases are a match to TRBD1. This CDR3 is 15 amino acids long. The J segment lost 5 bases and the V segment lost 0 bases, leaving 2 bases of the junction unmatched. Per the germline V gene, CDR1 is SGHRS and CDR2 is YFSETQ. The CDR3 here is CASSLAGQGEDTQYF. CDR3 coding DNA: TGCGCCAGCAGCTTGGCGGGACAGGGGGAAGATACGCAGTATTTT.

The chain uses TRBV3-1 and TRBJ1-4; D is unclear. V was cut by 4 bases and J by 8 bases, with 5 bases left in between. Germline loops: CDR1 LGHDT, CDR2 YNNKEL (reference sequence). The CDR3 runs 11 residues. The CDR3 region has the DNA TGTGCCAGCAGCCCTGGGGAAAAACTGTTTTTT. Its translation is CASSPGEKLFF.

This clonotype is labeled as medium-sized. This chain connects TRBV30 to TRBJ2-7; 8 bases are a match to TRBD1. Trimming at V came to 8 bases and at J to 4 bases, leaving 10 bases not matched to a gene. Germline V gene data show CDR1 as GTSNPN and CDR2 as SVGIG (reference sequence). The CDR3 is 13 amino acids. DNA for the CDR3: TGTGCCGGAGGGTGGACAGGGCTTTACGAGCAGTACTTC. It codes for CAGGWTGLYEQYF.

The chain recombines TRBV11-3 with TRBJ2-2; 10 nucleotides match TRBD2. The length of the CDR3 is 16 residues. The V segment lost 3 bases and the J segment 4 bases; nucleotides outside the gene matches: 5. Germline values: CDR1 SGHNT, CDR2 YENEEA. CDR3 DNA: TGTGCCAGCAGCTTTCTAGCGGGGGTTTCCACCGGGGAGCTGTTTTTT. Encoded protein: CASSFLAGVSTGELFF.

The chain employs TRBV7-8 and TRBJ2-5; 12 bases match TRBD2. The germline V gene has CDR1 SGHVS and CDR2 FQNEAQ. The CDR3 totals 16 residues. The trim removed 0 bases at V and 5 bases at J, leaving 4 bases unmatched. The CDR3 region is CASSLALAGGRETQYF. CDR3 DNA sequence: TGTGCCAGCAGCTTAGCGCTAGCGGGGGGGCGGGAGACCCAGTACTTC.

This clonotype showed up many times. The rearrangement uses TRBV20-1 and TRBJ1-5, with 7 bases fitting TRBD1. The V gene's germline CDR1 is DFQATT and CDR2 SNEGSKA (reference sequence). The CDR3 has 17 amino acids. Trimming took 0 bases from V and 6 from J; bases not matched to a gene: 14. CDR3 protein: CSARDPRQGTDLQPQHF. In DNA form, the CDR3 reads TGCAGTGCTAGAGATCCGAGACAGGGTACGGATCTTCAGCCCCAGCATTTT.

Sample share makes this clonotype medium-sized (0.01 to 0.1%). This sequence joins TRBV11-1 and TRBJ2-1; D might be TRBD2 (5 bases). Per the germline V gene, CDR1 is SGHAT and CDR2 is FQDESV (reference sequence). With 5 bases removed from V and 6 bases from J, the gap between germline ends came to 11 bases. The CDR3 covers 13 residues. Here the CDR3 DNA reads TGTGCCAGCAGCCTTACGCGGGCCAATGAGCAGTTCTTC. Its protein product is CASSLTRANEQFF.

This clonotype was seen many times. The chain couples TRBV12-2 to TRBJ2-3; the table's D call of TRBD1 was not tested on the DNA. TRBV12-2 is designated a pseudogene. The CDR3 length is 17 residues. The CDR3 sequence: CASRLFPGTWSTDTQYF. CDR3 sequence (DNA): TGTGCAAGTCGCTTATTCCCAGGGACATGGAGCACAGATACGCAGTATTTT.

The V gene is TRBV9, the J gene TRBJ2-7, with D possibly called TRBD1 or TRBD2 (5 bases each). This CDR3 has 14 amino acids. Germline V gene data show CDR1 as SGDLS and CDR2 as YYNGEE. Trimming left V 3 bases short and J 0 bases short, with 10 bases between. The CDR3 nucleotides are TGTGCCAGCAGCGAGGGACCCGGCTCCTACGAGCAGTACTTC. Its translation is CASSEGPGSYEQYF.

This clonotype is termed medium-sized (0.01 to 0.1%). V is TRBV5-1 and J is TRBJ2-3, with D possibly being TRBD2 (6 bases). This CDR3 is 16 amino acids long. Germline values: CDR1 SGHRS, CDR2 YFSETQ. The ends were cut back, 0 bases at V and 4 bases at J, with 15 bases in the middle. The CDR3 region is CASSLVVGGGADTQYF. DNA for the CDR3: TGCGCCAGCAGCTTGGTAGTTGGGGGAGGCGCAGATACGCAGTATTTT.

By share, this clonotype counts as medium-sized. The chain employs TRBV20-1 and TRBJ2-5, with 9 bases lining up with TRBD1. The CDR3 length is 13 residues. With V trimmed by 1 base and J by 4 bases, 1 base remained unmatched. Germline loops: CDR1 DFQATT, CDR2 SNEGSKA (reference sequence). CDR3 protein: CSARGTGAETQYF. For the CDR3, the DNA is TGCAGTGCTAGAGGGACAGGGGCAGAGACCCAGTACTTC.

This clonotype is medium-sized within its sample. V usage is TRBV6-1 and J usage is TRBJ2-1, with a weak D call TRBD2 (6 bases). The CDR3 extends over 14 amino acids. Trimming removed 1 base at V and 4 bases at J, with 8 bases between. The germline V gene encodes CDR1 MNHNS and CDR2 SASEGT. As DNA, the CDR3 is TGTGCCAGCAGTGAAGGGGGGAGGTACAATGAGCAGTTCTTC. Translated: CASSEGGRYNEQFF.

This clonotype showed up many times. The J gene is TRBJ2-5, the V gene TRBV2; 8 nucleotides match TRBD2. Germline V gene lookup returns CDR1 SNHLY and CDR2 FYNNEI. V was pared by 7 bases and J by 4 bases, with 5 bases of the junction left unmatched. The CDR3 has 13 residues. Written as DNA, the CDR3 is TGTGCCAGCACCCTTGGACTAGCAGAGACCCAGTACTTC. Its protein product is CASTLGLAETQYF.

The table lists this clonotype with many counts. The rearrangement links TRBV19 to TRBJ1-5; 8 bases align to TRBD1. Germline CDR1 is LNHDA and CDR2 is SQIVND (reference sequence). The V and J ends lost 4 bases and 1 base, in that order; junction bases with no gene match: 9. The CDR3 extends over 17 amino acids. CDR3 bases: TGTGCCAGTAGTACTGGACAGGGAGGAATGAGCAATCAGCCCCAGCATTTT. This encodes CASSTGQGGMSNQPQHF. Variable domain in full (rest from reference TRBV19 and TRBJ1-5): DGGITQSPKYLFRKEGQNVTLSCEQNLNHDAMYWYRQDPGQGLRLIYYSQIVNDFQKGDIAEGYSVSREKKESFPLTVTSAQKNPTAFYLCASSTGQGGMSNQPQHFGDGTRLSIL.

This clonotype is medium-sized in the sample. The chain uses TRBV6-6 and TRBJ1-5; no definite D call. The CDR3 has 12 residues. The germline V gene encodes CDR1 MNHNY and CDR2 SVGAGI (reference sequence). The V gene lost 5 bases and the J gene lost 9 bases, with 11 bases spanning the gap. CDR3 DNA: TGTGCCAGCAGTCCACTTACAAGGCCCCAGCATTTT. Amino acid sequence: CASSPLTRPQHF.

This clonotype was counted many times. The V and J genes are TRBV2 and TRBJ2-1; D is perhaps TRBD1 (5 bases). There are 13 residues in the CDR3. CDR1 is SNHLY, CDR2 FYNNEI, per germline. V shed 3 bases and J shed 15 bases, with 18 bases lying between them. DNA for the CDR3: TGTGCCAGCAGTGAGGTGTTGCAGGGAAGTACGTTCTTC. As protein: CASSEVLQGSTFF.